Listed below are T cell receptor beta chains from one sample, sequenced in a study of T-cell memory formation after mild COVID-19. One entry per CDR3 protein, called by TCRdb with MiXCR from the 5' RACE reads. Here the sample spans 550,000 to 700,000 distinct CDR3 sequences, under 20% being singletons. The specimen was PBMCs or a T cell subset sorted from them (not recorded which). These receptors came from an adult woman who had mild COVID-19 (a few samples of this study predate the infection). Cell type and time point are not known. Each CDR3 is given with its conserved first and last residue.

v_gene: TRBV19; j_gene: TRBJ2-4; CDR3aa: CASTHQGPPNIQYF
v_gene: TRBV6-2/TRBV6-3; j_gene: TRBJ1-2; CDR3aa: CASSYSQVFNYGYTF
v_gene: TRBV3-1; j_gene: TRBJ2-7; CDR3aa: CASSPRDRSYSYEQYF
v_gene: TRBV6-2/TRBV6-3; j_gene: TRBJ2-1; CDR3aa: CASKDNSYNEQFF
v_gene: TRBV7-9; j_gene: TRBJ2-7; CDR3aa: CASSGGFLSEQYF
v_gene: TRBV7-8; j_gene: TRBJ2-7; CDR3aa: CASSPPSGAYYEQYF
v_gene: TRBV5-4; j_gene: TRBJ2-1; CDR3aa: CAGKPWLAGHNEQFF
v_gene: TRBV20-1; j_gene: TRBJ2-1; CDR3aa: CSARDLAGGSYNEQFF
v_gene: TRBV4-2; j_gene: TRBJ2-5; CDR3aa: CASSQDQGAVGETQYF
v_gene: TRBV7-3; j_gene: TRBJ2-5; CDR3aa: CASSRGGETQYF
v_gene: TRBV11-3; j_gene: TRBJ2-5; CDR3aa: CASSPDWGETQYF
v_gene: TRBV24-1; j_gene: TRBJ1-2; CDR3aa: CATSDSTGNGYTF
v_gene: TRBV11-2; j_gene: TRBJ2-1; CDR3aa: CASSLRITGSYNEQFF
v_gene: TRBV6-5; j_gene: TRBJ1-1; CDR3aa: CASSYSFPDRGEAFF
v_gene: TRBV21-1; j_gene: TRBJ2-2; CDR3aa: CASSKAGWEGDTGELFF
v_gene: TRBV16; j_gene: TRBJ1-5; CDR3aa: CASSQWGGSNQPQHF
v_gene: TRBV5-6; j_gene: TRBJ2-7; CDR3aa: CASSSRVLEQYF